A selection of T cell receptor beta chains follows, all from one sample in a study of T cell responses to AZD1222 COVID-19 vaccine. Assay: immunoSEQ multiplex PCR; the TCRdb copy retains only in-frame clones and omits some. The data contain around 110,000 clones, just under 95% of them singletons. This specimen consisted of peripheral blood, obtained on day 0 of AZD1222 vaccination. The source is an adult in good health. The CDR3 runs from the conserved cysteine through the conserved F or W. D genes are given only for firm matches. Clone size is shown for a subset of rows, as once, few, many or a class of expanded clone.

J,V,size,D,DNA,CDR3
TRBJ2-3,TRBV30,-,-,TGTGCCTGGAGTGTAATAGCTAGCACAGATACGCAGTATTTT,CAWSVIASTDTQYF
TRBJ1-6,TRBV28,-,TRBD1,TGTGCCAGCAGTTTAACAGGGGTCTATAATTCACCCCTCCACTTT,CASSLTGVYNSPLHF
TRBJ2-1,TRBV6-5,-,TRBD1,TGTGCCAGCAGTTACGGACAGGGGTCCAACAATGAGCAGTTCTTC,CASSYGQGSNNEQFF
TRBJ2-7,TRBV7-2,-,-,TGTGCCAGCAGCCCCACCGTCAACGAGCAGTACTTC,CASSPTVNEQYF
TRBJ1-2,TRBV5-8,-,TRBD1,TGTGCCAGCAGCTCGGACAGGGGGAAGTACGGCTACACCTTC,CASSSDRGKYGYTF
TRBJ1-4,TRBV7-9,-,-,TGTGCCAGCAGCCCGACAGGTGGGCCGGGAAAACTGTTTTTT,CASSPTGGPGKLFF
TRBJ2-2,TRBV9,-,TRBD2,TGTGCCAGCAGCGTAGAGGGGACTAGCGGGAGATCTTCCGGGGAGCTGTTTTTT,CASSVEGTSGRSSGELFF
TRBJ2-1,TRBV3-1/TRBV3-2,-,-,TGTGCCAGCAGCCAAGAGGGGGGCTCCTACAATGAGCAGTTCTTC,CASSQEGGSYNEQFF
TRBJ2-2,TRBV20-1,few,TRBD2,TGCAGTGCTAGTCCTCACCGGCGGGAGATCCCCGGGGAGCTGTTTTTT,CSASPHRREIPGELFF
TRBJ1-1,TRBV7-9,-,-,TGTGCCAGCAGCTCACCAGGGGTTTGGACTGAAGCTTTCTTT,CASSSPGVWTEAFF